This TCR beta chain is from a study of immune reconstitution after stem cell transplant in scleroderma. TCRdb fed the RT-PCR reads into MiXCR, producing one record per CDR3 protein. The table records 2,500 or so distinct CDR3 sequences, 11% of them present only once. Trimming left V 3 bases short and J 3 bases short, with 15 bases between. The CDR3 extends over 15 amino acids. CDR1 is MGHRA and CDR2 is YSYEKL in the germline V gene. This clonotype has only a few counts. Collection of the sample occurred before or after autologous hematopoietic stem cell transplantation (not recorded which). The clonotype comes from a female donor with systemic sclerosis. The chain carries TRBV4-1 and TRBJ2-7, with D maybe TRBD2 (5 bases). The CDR3 region has the DNA TGCGCCAGCAGCCAGGAGCCTAGCTCGAGCTACGAGCAGTACTTC. This translates into CASSQEPSSSYEQYF.